The 18 T cell receptor beta chains presented below share a single source sample, sequenced in a study of blood T cells in healthy people across ages (dated by TCRdb to the mid-2010s). Libraries were prepared through 5' RACE. The instrument given in TCRdb is Illumina HiSeq 2500. A second roughly 7 to 12 cycle PCR used a sample-barcoded 5' primer and a J-beta primer mix. Through fastp at Q25 and MiXCR, TCRdb rebuilt clones from the public reads, retaining in-frame beta chains. Identical CDR3 protein sequences are pooled into one entry, listed with their most common genes and DNA. Present in this sample are 650,000 to 1,000,000 distinct CDR3 sequences, roughly 40% of which were seen just once. Roughly 13% of the sample lies in the top ten. The sequenced sample consisted of blood. The receptors come from a man between 18 and 35 years old in good health.

The chain uses TRBV29-1 and TRBJ2-2, with D perhaps matching TRBD1 (6 bases). The V gene lost 0 bases and the J gene lost 3 bases, with 8 bases spanning the gap. This CDR3 has 14 amino acids. The V gene's germline CDR1 is SQVTM and CDR2 ANQGSEA. The CDR3 DNA is TGCAGCGTTGAAGAAAACAGGGACACCGGGGAGCTGTTTTTT. Encoded protein: CSVEENRDTGELFF.

This clonotype was seen once. The chain is built from TRBV11-2 and TRBJ2-5, with 8 bases that match TRBD2. Trimming took 0 bases from V and 3 from J; bases not matched to a gene: 3. Germline CDR1 is SGHAT and CDR2 is FQNNGV. The CDR3 spans 15 residues. The CDR3 region is CASSLDGTREETQYF. The CDR3 bases are TGTGCCAGCAGCTTAGATGGGACTAGGGAAGAGACCCAGTACTTC.

This rearrangement joins TRBV12-3 or TRBV12-4 to TRBJ1-2, with D perhaps matching TRBD1 (5 bases). The ends were cut back, 2 bases at V and 7 bases at J, with 11 bases in the middle. The CDR3 spans 13 residues. The CDR3 DNA sequence: TGTGCCAGCAGTTTACTCCTGGGGGGTGGCTACACCTTC. Its translation: CASSLLLGGGYTF.

This clonotype is medium-sized in the sample. The V call is TRBV4-2, the J call TRBJ1-2; 10 bases agree with TRBD1. V shed 3 bases and J 8 bases; nucleotides not matched to a gene: 9. In germline, CDR1 is LGHNA, CDR2 YNFKEQ. This CDR3 spans 15 amino acids. The CDR3 is CASSQRGQGDGGYTF. The CDR3 bases are TGTGCCAGCAGCCAGAGAGGACAGGGGGATGGAGGCTACACCTTC.

Turning to this clonotype: One base away lies a much larger clone, so this may be a sequencing read error. The J gene is TRBJ2-7, the V gene TRBV29-1; D is possibly TRBD1 (5 bases). The CDR3 extends over 13 amino acids. The ends were cut back, 8 bases at V and 0 bases at J, with 14 bases in the middle. Germline assignment: CDR1 SQVTM and CDR2 ANQGSEA. The chain's CDR3 is CSTVSGCSYEQYF. Here the CDR3 DNA reads TGCAGCACTGTTTCAGGGTGCTCCTACGAGCAGTACTTC.

The chain combines TRBV6-5 with TRBJ2-7; tentatively, D is TRBD2 (5 bases). Trimming stripped 2 bases from V and 7 bases from J, with 15 bases between. This CDR3 has 14 amino acids. The germline gives CDR1 MNHEY, CDR2 SVGAGI. The CDR3 region has the DNA TGTGCCAGCAGTTACACCAGGACTGGAAGTGAGCAGTACTTC. Residues: CASSYTRTGSEQYF.

The V gene is TRBV6-6, the J gene TRBJ1-2, with D tentatively TRBD1 (5 bases). V gave up 6 bases and J gave up 2 bases, with 13 bases separating them. The CDR3 consists of 14 residues. Germline values: CDR1 MNHNY, CDR2 SVGAGI (reference sequence). This chain's CDR3 is CASSLRVSNYGYTF. CDR3 sequence (DNA): TGTGCCAGCAGCCTCAGGGTATCAAACTATGGCTACACCTTC.

This chain joins TRBV28 and TRBJ1-5; D not resolved. The V gene's germline CDR1 is MDHEN and CDR2 SYDVKM. V lost 3 bases and J 3 bases, leaving 9 bases between the germline ends. The CDR3 is 14 amino acids. The CDR3 here is CASSLAVNNQPQHF. In nucleotides, the CDR3 is TGTGCCAGCAGTTTGGCAGTAAACAATCAGCCCCAGCATTTT.

The table lists this clonotype with a count of one. The V gene is TRBV6-5, the J gene TRBJ2-2; weak D call: TRBD1 (5 bases). The CDR3 totals 12 residues. Between the trimmed V and J ends, which lost 8 bases and 4 bases, there was a span of 8 bases. CDR1 and CDR2 (germline): MNHEY, SVGAGI. The CDR3 bases are TGTGCCAGCCGCAGGGCCACCGGGGAGCTGTTTTTT. It is translated as CASRRATGELFF.

This clonotype has a count of ten or more. The chain couples TRBV20-1 to TRBJ2-5; no definite D call. V lost 5 bases to trimming and J lost 1 base, with 14 bases between them. CDR3 length equals 14 residues. The V gene's germline CDR1 is DFQATT and CDR2 SNEGSKA (reference sequence). The CDR3 sequence is CSAAPTYGQETQYF. CDR3 DNA: TGCAGTGCTGCCCCCACGTATGGCCAAGAGACCCAGTACTTC.

This clonotype was detected a few times. The chain employs TRBV11-2 and TRBJ2-1, with D perhaps TRBD2 (6 bases). The length of the CDR3 is 15 residues. The germline CDR1 and CDR2 sequences are SGHAT and FQNNGV. Trimming removed 5 bases at V and 0 bases at J, with 11 bases between. This CDR3 reads CASSPLASSYNEQFF. CDR3 DNA sequence: TGTGCCAGCAGCCCCCTAGCGAGCTCCTACAATGAGCAGTTCTTC.

This clonotype was seen many times. The CDR3 reads CSARGDSLNNEQFF. The CDR3 DNA is TGCAGTGCTAGGGGGGACAGCCTTAACAATGAGCAGTTCTTC. This sequence joins TRBV20-1 and TRBJ2-1; 7 positions match TRBD1. The germline V gene has CDR1 DFQATT and CDR2 SNEGSKA (reference sequence). J was trimmed by 5 bases and V by 3 bases; bases with no gene match: 7. The CDR3 runs 14 residues.

This clonotype was found many times. The V and J genes are TRBV5-1 and TRBJ2-3; D is undetermined. V lost 4 bases, J lost 3 bases, and 9 bases lay in between. CDR3 length: 13 amino acids. Germline loops: CDR1 SGHRS, CDR2 YFSETQ. The CDR3 nucleotides are TGCGCCAGCAGCGAAGGGCGGACAGATACGCAGTATTTT. Amino acid sequence: CASSEGRTDTQYF. The full variable domain, rest sourced from reference TRBV5-1 and TRBJ2-3, is KAGVTQTPRYLIKTRGQQVTLSCSPISGHRSVSWYQQTPGQGLQFLFEYFSETQRNKGNFPGRFSGRQFSNSRSEMNVSTLELGDSALYLCASSEGRTDTQYFGPGTRLTVL.

Regarding this clonotype: This may be a read error, as it is one base from a much larger clone. The J gene is TRBJ2-7, the V gene TRBV5-1; D not certain. Germline lookup yields CDR1 SGHRS and CDR2 YFSETQ. Trimming took 4 bases from V and 4 from J, leaving 12 bases between them. The CDR3 runs to 13 residues. CDR3 DNA sequence: TGCGCCAGCAGCGTCCGCGAGGATTACGAGCAGTACTTC. Translating it yields CASSVREDYEQYF. The whole variable domain, remainder taken from reference TRBV5-1 and TRBJ2-7, is KAGVTQTPRYLIKTRGQQVTLSCSPISGHRSVSWYQQTPGQGLQFLFEYFSETQRNKGNFPGRFSGRQFSNSRSEMNVSTLELGDSALYLCASSVREDYEQYFGPGTRLTVT.

The rearrangement links TRBV12-3 or TRBV12-4 to TRBJ2-1, with 8 bases that match TRBD2. V gave up 8 bases and J gave up 4 bases; unmatched junction bases: 10. CDR3 size: 15 residues. The CDR3 region has the DNA TGTGCCAGCGGTCGTAGCGGGGTACTATACAATGAGCAGTTCTTC. Its translation is CASGRSGVLYNEQFF.

This clonotype came up a few times. The chain joins TRBV28 to TRBJ2-3; possible D gene TRBD2, 6 bases. The CDR3 sequence is 19 residues long. CDR1 and CDR2 from the germline V gene are MDHEN and SYDVKM. Trimming cost V 2 bases and J 4 bases, with 25 bases left between them. This CDR3 reads CASSLGSGWREMESDTQYF. CDR3 DNA sequence: TGTGCCAGCAGTTTAGGTTCAGGGTGGAGGGAAATGGAGTCAGATACGCAGTATTTT. The entire variable domain, with the rest obtained from reference TRBV28 and TRBJ2-3, is as follows: DVKVTQSSRYLVKRTGEKVFLECVQDMDHENMFWYRQDPGLGLRLIYFSYDVKMKEKGDIPEGYSVSREKKERFSLILESASTNQTSMYLCASSLGSGWREMESDTQYFGPGTRLTVL.

V and J are TRBV10-3 and TRBJ1-1; TRBD1 might be the D (6 bases). The CDR3 is 15 residues long. CDR1 is ENHRY, CDR2 SYGVKD, per germline. Trimming left V 0 bases short and J 1 base short, with 9 bases between. The CDR3 DNA sequence: TGTGCCATCAGTGAGTCGCCAGGGGCGAACACTGAAGCTTTCTTT. Translation: CAISESPGANTEAFF.

The chain links TRBV27 to TRBJ1-6; no definite D call. V dropped 0 bases and J dropped 0 bases, with 9 bases sitting between them. Germline lookup yields CDR1 MNHEY and CDR2 SMNVEV (reference sequence). The CDR3 spans 17 residues. The CDR3 here is CASSLSTESSYNSPLHF. CDR3 sequence (DNA): TGTGCCAGCAGTTTATCGACGGAGAGCTCCTATAATTCACCCCTCCACTTT.